Listed below are T cell receptor beta chains from one sample, sequenced in a study of blood T cell repertoires in COVID-19. The method was immunoSEQ multiplex PCR; TCRdb's version includes in-frame clones alone and lacks a portion of them. The table shows around 130,000 clones, with around 79% occurring only once. The source material was peripheral blood. These receptors were collected from a man older than 75 with acute or convalescent COVID-19. Both conserved end residues are part of each CDR3.

v_gene	j_gene	CDR3aa
TRBV27	TRBJ1-2	CASSLRGRDGYTF
TRBV6-2/TRBV6-3	TRBJ1-1	CASSYSRQGDTEAFF
TRBV6-5	TRBJ1-2	CASSRDRAPYGYTF
TRBV5-1	TRBJ2-4	CASRPDRVENIQYF
TRBV18	TRBJ1-3	CASSPTGSNSRSGNTIYF
TRBV11-2	TRBJ2-7	CASRPRRGMLHEQYF
TRBV3-1/TRBV3-2	TRBJ1-5	CASGGSRDRQPQHF
TRBV6-5	TRBJ1-5	CASTMGQGFDQPQHF
TRBV9	TRBJ1-1	CASSASPRGGNTEAFF
TRBV19	TRBJ2-1	CASMGTGGRNEQFF
TRBV5-1	TRBJ2-1	CASSSGQGGNEQFF
TRBV21-1	TRBJ1-1	CASSSGPSAVMRVEAFF
TRBV2	TRBJ2-7	CASRPTRTSYEQYF
TRBV2	TRBJ1-1	CASRGQAFNTEAFF
TRBV10-3	TRBJ2-1	CAISGGGNEQFF
TRBV12-5	TRBJ2-1	CASGLELGQGYNEQFF
TRBV15	TRBJ2-5	CATSRQQGAPETQYF
TRBV19	TRBJ1-5	CASRGDRGPYQPQHF
TRBV11-3	TRBJ2-3	CASSPGLGRTDTQYF
TRBV5-4	TRBJ2-1	CASSSPTSGAYNEQFF
TRBV21-1	TRBJ1-1	CASSKDFLGRENTEAFF
TRBV4-2	TRBJ1-5	CASSQAGTNNQPQHF
TRBV12-3/TRBV12-4	TRBJ1-2	CASSTGANYGYTF
TRBV30	TRBJ2-1	CAWSVDTLGNEQFF
TRBV4-2	TRBJ1-1	CASSLRGRSTEAFF
TRBV5-4	TRBJ1-4	CASSWGGSATNEKLFF
TRBV5-8	TRBJ2-7	CASRANQGYEQYF
TRBV2	TRBJ1-1	CAIDSGQIRTEAFF
TRBV5-1	TRBJ1-4	CASSLTGTWDEKLFF
TRBV5-1	TRBJ2-2	CASSLVAGPTGELFF
TRBV6-4	TRBJ1-5	CASSDGSGVYSNQPQHF
TRBV4-2	TRBJ2-2	CASSHEDSANTGELFF
TRBV10-3	TRBJ2-3	CAISASRDTQYF
TRBV5-5	TRBJ2-1	CASSLTGTTGLNEQFF
TRBV6-2/TRBV6-3	TRBJ2-2	CASSLRRGEPTGELFF
TRBV4-1	TRBJ1-3	CASSPGRRGPPGNTIYF
TRBV28	TRBJ2-1	CASSFPFLQVHSYNEQFF
TRBV5-6	TRBJ2-7	CASSLTGTGYEQYF
TRBV9	TRBJ2-7	CASSVNSGGPHQSYEQYF
TRBV2	TRBJ1-1	CASTLNTEAFF
TRBV5-4	TRBJ1-3	CASSAGTGDSIYF
TRBV19	TRBJ1-5	CASTSDRVVQPQHF
TRBV2	TRBJ2-1	CASSRDSNNEQFF
TRBV5-1	TRBJ2-3	CASSTGSGSTDTQYF
TRBV29-1	TRBJ1-2	CSVEDPGRGTYGYTF
TRBV12-3/TRBV12-4	TRBJ1-6	CASSLVNNSPLHF
TRBV6-2/TRBV6-3	TRBJ1-1	CASSYSTTKVARGATEAFF
TRBV5-4	TRBJ2-5	CASSLDSGGRQETQYF